Following are 23 T cell receptor beta chains from one sample sequenced in a study of CD8+CD57+ T cells in acquired aplastic anemia. The study profiled TCR beta VDJ and CDR3 using genomic DNA as template. TCRdb re-derived calls from the reads in MiXCR, one entry per CDR3 protein. The sample includes about 81,000 distinct CDR3 sequences, more than 40% seen only once; the top ten take approximately 60%. Input material: sorted CD4+, CD8+, or CD8+CD57+ T cells (not recorded which) from PBMCs. The receptors here all came from a human donor in good health, serving as a control.

The V call is TRBV15, the J call TRBJ1-1; 7 bases fit TRBD1. CDR1 is LNHNV and CDR2 is YYDKDF in the germline V gene (reference sequence). The V and J ends lost 1 base and 4 bases, in that order; junction bases with no gene match: 18. The CDR3 is 19 residues long. DNA for the CDR3: TGTGCCACCAGCAGAGCCCACCATAGGACCGGACAGGTAAGCACTGAAGCTTTCTTT. Translated, it gives CATSRAHHRTGQVSTEAFF.

The chain joins TRBV29-1 to TRBJ1-2; TRBD1 aligns across 9 bases. V shed 3 bases and J 8 bases; nucleotides not matched to a gene: 10. CDR1 is SQVTM, CDR2 ANQGSEA, per germline. The CDR3 spans 14 residues. The CDR3 region is CSVDGGQGIEGYTF. The CDR3 DNA is TGCAGCGTTGATGGAGGACAGGGGATCGAGGGCTACACCTTC.

The table lists this clonotype with a few counts. The rearrangement uses TRBV5-1 and TRBJ2-1, with D unclear. The CDR3 contains 13 residues. Germline values: CDR1 SGHRS, CDR2 YFSETQ. The V and J ends lost 4 bases and 5 bases respectively, with 10 bases between them. The CDR3: CASSPDGNNEQFF. CDR3 DNA: TGCGCCAGCAGCCCGGACGGAAACAATGAGCAGTTCTTC.

The V gene is TRBV29-1, the J gene TRBJ1-2; 8 bases are shared with TRBD1. In germline, CDR1 is SQVTM, CDR2 ANQGSEA. V shed 6 bases, J shed 6 bases, and the junction held 9 bases outside the gene matches. The CDR3 consists of 13 residues. Written as DNA, the CDR3 is TGCAGCGTCCCAAGGCAGGGGGCGGATGGCTACACCTTC. This sequence encodes CSVPRQGADGYTF.

The genes are TRBV4-1 and TRBJ1-2, with unresolved D. Germline V gives CDR1 MGHRA, CDR2 YSYEKL. V lost 0 bases, J lost 3 bases, and 11 bases lay in between. The CDR3 covers 15 residues. DNA of the CDR3: TGCGCCAGCAGCCAAGAGCGGGCCGGTTACTATGGCTACACCTTC. This codes for CASSQERAGYYGYTF.

There are a few counts of this clonotype. This chain connects TRBV27 to TRBJ1-2, with D possibly being TRBD1 (5 bases). The CDR3 is made up of 16 amino acids. CDR1 is MNHEY, CDR2 SMNVEV, per germline (reference sequence). Between the trimmed V and J ends, which lost 5 bases and 2 bases, there was a span of 18 bases. CDR3 protein: CASSPVSSSGNYGYTF. The CDR3 nucleotides read TGTGCCAGCAGTCCCGTTTCAAGTTCAGGGAACTATGGCTACACCTTC.

The gene calls are TRBV2 and TRBJ1-6, with a possible D match to TRBD1 (5 bases). The V gene lost 9 bases and the J gene lost 5 bases, with 17 bases spanning the gap. CDR1 is SNHLY and CDR2 is FYNNEI in the germline V gene. There are 15 residues in the CDR3. This CDR3 is CARRQVTANNSPLHF. CDR3 sequence (DNA): TGTGCCAGGCGCCAGGTGACAGCGAATAATTCACCCCTCCACTTT.

This clonotype has a count of ten or more. The J gene is TRBJ1-2, the V gene TRBV3-1; D possibly corresponds to TRBD1 (6 bases). Trimming took off 4 bases at V and 8 bases at J, with 14 bases between the two ends. Germline V lookup: CDR1 LGHDT, CDR2 YNNKEL (reference sequence). This CDR3 comprises 13 residues. The CDR3 nucleotides read TGTGCCAGCAGCCTGGGTGCAGGGGACGGCTACACCTTC. Amino acid sequence: CASSLGAGDGYTF.

This clonotype was recorded a few times. The rearrangement links TRBV28 to TRBJ2-7; D gene uncertain. The CDR3 extends over 16 amino acids. The germline gives CDR1 MDHEN, CDR2 SYDVKM. V lost 3 bases and J 1 base, leaving 16 bases between the germline ends. The CDR3 DNA reads as TGTGCCAGCAGTTTTTTTCGTCAGGCCCGTTCCTACGAGCAGTACTTC. Translating it yields CASSFFRQARSYEQYF.

The chain combines TRBV20-1 with TRBJ2-1; TRBD2 matches 10 bases. J was trimmed by 0 bases and V by 0 bases; bases with no gene match: 8. CDR1 is DFQATT and CDR2 is SNEGSKA in the germline V gene (reference sequence). This CDR3 contains 18 residues. CDR3 in DNA: TGCAGTGCTAGAGAGCTAGCGGGGGCCTCACTCTCCTACAATGAGCAGTTCTTC. It yields the protein CSARELAGASLSYNEQFF.

The gene calls are TRBV2 and TRBJ2-1; TRBD2 might be the D (5 bases). Germline V gene sequence: CDR1 SNHLY, CDR2 FYNNEI. The CDR3 loop spans 15 amino acids. V shed 6 bases and J shed 1 base, with 13 bases lying between them. The CDR3, as DNA: TGTGCCAGCAGCGCCACCACTAGTTCCTACAATGAGCAGTTCTTC. Protein: CASSATTSSYNEQFF.

This clonotype has at least ten counts. The gene calls are TRBV7-9 and TRBJ2-5; 8 nucleotides match TRBD1. This CDR3 has 14 residues. V gave up 5 bases and J gave up 7 bases; unmatched junction bases: 9. Germline loops: CDR1 SEHNR, CDR2 FQNEAQ (reference sequence). CDR3: CASSPGQAPGTQYF. DNA of the CDR3: TGTGCCAGCAGCCCGGGACAGGCCCCGGGGACCCAGTACTTC.

In this sample, this clonotype turned up many times. The chain joins TRBV7-7 to TRBJ2-5; D not certain. Germline V lookup: CDR1 SSHAT, CDR2 FNYEAQ (reference sequence). V dropped 5 bases and J dropped 3 bases, with 13 bases sitting between them. The CDR3 is 14 amino acids. CDR3 sequence: CASSQRAREETQYF. The CDR3 nucleotides are TGTGCCAGCAGCCAACGGGCAAGGGAAGAGACCCAGTACTTC.

J is TRBJ2-7 and V is TRBV5-6, with unresolved D. The CDR3 has 13 amino acids. Germline CDR1 reads SGHDT; CDR2 reads YYEEEE. Deletions cut 0 bases from V and 5 bases from J, with 9 bases between. The CDR3 region is CASSLGPVNEQYF. The DNA for the CDR3 is TGTGCCAGCAGCTTGGGTCCGGTCAACGAGCAGTACTTC.

There are a few counts of this clonotype. The CDR3 DNA reads as TGTGCTACCCAACCTTTAGCGGGGGACCACAATGAGCAGTTCTTC. Amino acids: CATQPLAGDHNEQFF. V usage is TRBV30 and J usage is TRBJ2-1; 9 positions match TRBD2. This CDR3 is 15 amino acids long. Germline loops: CDR1 GTSNPN, CDR2 SVGIG (reference sequence).

In this sample, this clonotype turned up many times. V is TRBV19 and J is TRBJ1-5; D is unclear. With 5 bases removed from V and 6 bases from J, the gap between germline ends came to 17 bases. Germline-derived CDR1 and CDR2 are LNHDA and SQIVND (reference sequence). The CDR3 has 15 amino acids. The CDR3 spells CASSFRAVLGQPQHF. CDR3 coding DNA: TGTGCCAGTAGTTTTCGGGCCGTCCTTGGTCAGCCCCAGCATTTT.

This clonotype was seen more than once but under ten times. This chain links TRBV30 with TRBJ1-1; the D is unclear. The germline V gene has CDR1 GTSNPN and CDR2 SVGIG (reference sequence). There are 13 residues in the CDR3. V was trimmed by 4 bases and J by 2 bases, leaving 11 bases between them. The CDR3 nucleotides read TGTGCCTGGACCCTGACGGACAACACTGAAGCTTTCTTT. Its protein is CAWTLTDNTEAFF.

This sequence joins TRBV19 and TRBJ1-1; no clear D gene. V shed 1 base and J shed 2 bases, with 8 bases lying between them. This CDR3 spans 14 amino acids. Per germline, CDR1 LNHDA and CDR2 SQIVND (reference sequence). The CDR3 region is CASSIGARNTEAFF. The DNA of the CDR3 is TGTGCCAGTAGTATAGGAGCGCGCAACACTGAAGCTTTCTTT.

V is TRBV7-2 and J is TRBJ2-7; D might be TRBD1 (6 bases). Germline assignment: CDR1 SGHTA and CDR2 FQGNSA. V lost 5 bases to trimming and J lost 2 bases, with 10 bases between them. The CDR3 is made up of 13 amino acids. DNA of the CDR3: TGTGCCAGCAGCCGCCGGGACACCTACGAGCAGTACTTC. Translation gives CASSRRDTYEQYF.

The rearrangement joins TRBV7-2 to TRBJ1-1, with D unclear. Trimming removed 0 bases at V and 0 bases at J, with 11 bases between. Germline V CDR1 and CDR2: SGHTA, FQGNSA. CDR3 length equals 16 residues. The CDR3 protein is CASSLAPWTLNTEAFF. In DNA form, the CDR3 reads TGTGCCAGCAGCTTAGCGCCATGGACGTTGAACACTGAAGCTTTCTTT.

Ten or more counts support this clonotype. The chain recombines TRBV2 with TRBJ2-1; 12 bases are a match to TRBD2. This CDR3 comprises 15 residues. The ends lost 4 bases at V and 9 bases at J; junction bases unmatched: 7. Germline assignment: CDR1 SNHLY and CDR2 FYNNEI. The CDR3: CASSASGRASSEQFF. For the CDR3, the DNA is TGTGCCAGCAGTGCTAGCGGGAGGGCCAGTAGTGAGCAGTTCTTC.

This chain links TRBV12-3 or TRBV12-4 with TRBJ2-3; the D call may be TRBD1 or TRBD2 (5 bases each). V was clipped by 1 base and J by 11 bases, with 19 bases between them. The CDR3 runs 15 residues. The CDR3 DNA sequence: TGTGCCAGCAGTTTAGGTGGGGGAGTGAGGGATGAGCAGTATTTT. This codes for CASSLGGGVRDEQYF.

This clonotype occurred many times. The V call is TRBV9, the J call TRBJ1-2, with D perhaps TRBD1 (6 bases). Germline V CDR1 and CDR2: SGDLS, YYNGEE. Trimming removed 3 bases at V and 2 bases at J, with 17 bases between. This CDR3 is 16 amino acids long. CDR3 sequence (DNA): TGTGCCAGCAGCGGGCGGACGGGGGCAGAAAACTATGGCTACACCTTC. Translating gives CASSGRTGAENYGYTF. The variable domain in full, completed from reference TRBV9 and TRBJ1-2, reads DSGVTQTPKHLITATGQRVTLRCSPRSGDLSVYWYQQSLDQGLQFLIQYYNGEERAKGNILERFSAQQFPDLHSELNLSSLELGDSALYFCASSGRTGAENYGYTFGSGTRLTVV.